Presented here are 3 T cell receptor beta chains from one specimen sequenced in a study of PD-1 blockade in mismatch repair-deficient tumors. The repertoire was sequenced with immunoSEQ multiplex PCR; TCRdb's copy has only in-frame clones and lacks some. This table holds tens of thousands of clones, 70% to 80% found once. The source was peripheral blood, collected 4 weeks after starting pembrolizumab. These receptors all stem from an adult with mismatch repair-deficient cancer.

This clone was detected a few times. The chain couples TRBV5-4 to TRBJ2-1; TRBD2 might be the D (6 bases). V lost 5 bases to trimming and J lost 7 bases, with 10 bases between them. The CDR3 has 12 amino acids. Germline V gene sequence: CDR1 SGHNT, CDR2 YYREEE (reference sequence). The CDR3 nucleotides are TGTGCCAGCAGGAGCGGGCCAAATGAGCAGTTCTTC. Translated: CASRSGPNEQFF.

The gene calls are TRBV6-5 and TRBJ2-7; the match to TRBD1 covers 11 bases. The CDR3 runs 16 residues. V lost 1 base, J lost 7 bases, and 9 bases stayed unmatched. Germline V lookup: CDR1 MNHEY, CDR2 SVGAGI. CDR3 in DNA: TGTGCCAGCAGTTACTTCGGGGGACAGGGGGTGGGTGAGCAGTACTTC. It encodes CASSYFGGQGVGEQYF.

V gene TRBV30 combines with J gene TRBJ1-5, with TRBD1 as a possible D gene (6 bases). Germline V gives CDR1 GTSNPN, CDR2 SVGIG (reference sequence). The CDR3 length is 13 residues. Trimming removed 5 bases at V and 4 bases at J, with 12 bases between. In DNA, the CDR3 is TGTGCCTGGGGACAGAGGGGTAATCAGCCCCAGCATTTT. Protein sequence: CAWGQRGNQPQHF.